The rows below give T cell receptor beta chains drawn from one sample of a study of blood T cell repertoires in COVID-19. Repertoires were generated with immunoSEQ multiplex PCR, while TCRdb's copy carries only in-frame clones and drops some. The sample lists some 58,000 clones; approximately 90% were seen once. Sample: peripheral blood. The receptors stem from a man aged 45-60 years with acute or convalescent COVID-19. Each CDR3 is given with its conserved first and last residue. The order of the fields is clone size, CDR3 length, J gene, D gene, V gene, CDR3 DNA, CDR3 protein. D genes are given only for firm matches. Clone sizes are given selectively: once, few, many, or a class where the clone is expanded.

.	15	TRBJ2-7	TRBD1	TRBV6-6	TGTGCCAGCAGTTACCCGGGACAGGGAGACTACGAGCAGTACTTC	CASSYPGQGDYEQYF
once	16	TRBJ1-5	TRBD1	TRBV7-8	TGTGCCAGCAGCCGGTACAGGGGGGAGAGCAATCAGCCCCAGCATTTT	CASSRYRGESNQPQHF
.	17	TRBJ1-2	TRBD1	TRBV5-1	TGCGCCAGCAGCCCGACAGGGAGCAAAAACACGATCTATGGCTACACCTTC	CASSPTGSKNTIYGYTF
.	14	TRBJ1-1	TRBD1	TRBV25-1	TGTGCCAGCAGTTCCACAGGAAAAGGGGGCAGAGCTTTCTTT	CASSSTGKGGRAFF
once	19	TRBJ2-1	TRBD2	TRBV7-3	TGTGTCAGCAGCTTATGGCCTACTAGCGGGAGGTTCCTATACAATGAGCAGTTCTTC	CVSSLWPTSGRFLYNEQFF
.	14	TRBJ2-5	.	TRBV2	TGTGCCAGCAGTTGGACAAGCCGCGAAGAGACCCAGTACTTC	CASSWTSREETQYF
.	15	TRBJ2-2	.	TRBV9	TGTGCCAGCAGCTTCAGATCCACAAACACCGGGGAGCTGTTTTTT	CASSFRSTNTGELFF
.	14	TRBJ2-5	.	TRBV14	TGTGCCAGCAGCCAAGAGAACAGGGAAGAGACCCAGTACTTC	CASSQENREETQYF
.	12	TRBJ1-1	.	TRBV12-3/TRBV12-4	TGTGCCAGCAGTAGGGGGATCACTGAAGCTTTCTTT	CASSRGITEAFF
.	11	TRBJ2-3	.	TRBV7-2	TGTGCCAGCAGCTCGACAGTTACGCAGTATTTT	CASSSTVTQYF
.	18	TRBJ2-1	TRBD2	TRBV19	TGTGCCAGTAGTATAGATCTTCTAGCGGGAATGTCCTACAATGAGCAGTTCTTC	CASSIDLLAGMSYNEQFF
.	15	TRBJ1-3	.	TRBV3-1/TRBV3-2	TGTGCCAGCAGCCAAGATAACAGGGAAGGAAACACCATATATTTT	CASSQDNREGNTIYF
.	15	TRBJ2-2	TRBD1	TRBV7-2	TGTGCCAGCAGCTCGGGACAGGCGGGCTCCGGGGAGCTGTTTTTT	CASSSGQAGSGELFF
.	15	TRBJ2-1	.	TRBV5-1	TGCGCCAGCAGCTTTCCCAGCGGCAACTACAATGAGCAGTTCTTC	CASSFPSGNYNEQFF
.	15	TRBJ2-7	TRBD2	TRBV28	TGTGCCAGCAGCAGAACGGGAGGCGCTTTTTACGAGCAGTACTTC	CASSRTGGAFYEQYF
.	14	TRBJ2-1	TRBD1	TRBV27	TGTGCCAGCAGTTATGGACAGGGGGCGAATGAGCAGTTCTTC	CASSYGQGANEQFF
.	13	TRBJ1-2	.	TRBV5-4	TGTGCCAGCAGCTTGGATCAGGGCTATGGCTACACCTTC	CASSLDQGYGYTF
.	14	TRBJ2-7	TRBD2	TRBV9	TGTGCCAGCAGCTATCGGACTAGCGGGAGCGAGCAGTACTTC	CASSYRTSGSEQYF
.	14	TRBJ2-5	.	TRBV9	TGTGCCAGCAGCAAAGAGGGCGGGGAGGAGACCCAGTACTTC	CASSKEGGEETQYF
.	15	TRBJ2-1	TRBD2	TRBV10-3	TGTGCCATCAGCAGACTAGCGGGGAACTACAATGAGCAGTTCTTC	CAISRLAGNYNEQFF
few	17	TRBJ2-7	.	TRBV21-1	TGTGCCAGCAGCAAAGGAAGCCGGGACAGGATAACCTACGAGCAGTACTTC	CASSKGSRDRITYEQYF
.	11	TRBJ1-6	TRBD1	TRBV30	TGTGCCTGCATACTGGGACAGGAGGTTCTGTTT	CACILGQEVLF
.	18	TRBJ2-5	TRBD2	TRBV4-1	TGCGCCAGCAGCCACTTGGGGACTAGAGGGGTGAGGTGGGAGACCCAGTACTTC	CASSHLGTRGVRWETQYF
.	16	TRBJ2-5	TRBD1	TRBV6-2/TRBV6-3	TGTGCCAGCAGCCCTACCAGGACAGGGGGCTCGGAGACCCAGTACTTC	CASSPTRTGGSETQYF
few	11	TRBJ1-1	.	TRBV28	TGTGCCAGCAGTTTCCGGGCTGAAGCTTTCTTT	CASSFRAEAFF
.	16	TRBJ1-6	.	TRBV19	TGTGCCAGTACCCCTGGATGGGTGGCAGGGAAACTATCCCTCCACTTT	CASTPGWVAGKLSLHF
.	14	TRBJ1-1	TRBD1	TRBV6-2/TRBV6-3	TGTGCCAGCAGTTACCCACAGGGGAAGACTGAAGCTTTCTTT	CASSYPQGKTEAFF
.	14	TRBJ1-4	.	TRBV2	TGTGCCAGCAGTGTAAGGGGGAGTAATGAAAAACTGTTTTTT	CASSVRGSNEKLFF
.	16	TRBJ2-2	.	TRBV6-5	TGTGCCAGCAGTTACTCGCCAGGGTGGAACACCGGGGAGCTGTTTTTT	CASSYSPGWNTGELFF
.	15	TRBJ1-3	.	TRBV5-1	TGCGCCAGCACCGCCGGGGGATCGGCAGGAAACACCATATATTTT	CASTAGGSAGNTIYF
.	12	TRBJ1-5	.	TRBV7-2	TGTGCCAGCAGCTCCGACTATCAGCCCCAGCATTTT	CASSSDYQPQHF
.	13	TRBJ2-1	.	TRBV18	TGTGCCAGCTCACCCGCTAGGGGGGACGGGAGGATCTTC	CASSPARGDGRIF
once	17	TRBJ2-6	.	TRBV7-7	TGTGCTAGCAGCCCCACCGGGACAAGCTCTGGGGCCAACGTCCTGACTTTC	CASSPTGTSSGANVLTF
once	13	TRBJ2-7	.	TRBV27	TGTGCCAGCAGTTTAGGCAGGGCCTACGAGCAGTACTTC	CASSLGRAYEQYF
once	15	TRBJ2-1	TRBD2	TRBV19	TGTGCCAGTAGTATAACAGCGGGGGGATACAATGAGCAGTTCTTC	CASSITAGGYNEQFF
.	15	TRBJ1-4	TRBD1	TRBV15	TGTGCCACCAGCAGAGGCGGCGAGGGGGCGGAAAAACTGTTTTTT	CATSRGGEGAEKLFF
.	15	TRBJ2-5	TRBD2	TRBV19	TGTGCCAGTAGTCCCACCCCGACTAGCTTAGAGACCCAGTACTTC	CASSPTPTSLETQYF
once	15	TRBJ2-2	TRBD2	TRBV7-3	TGTGCCAGCAGCTTGAGCGGGGGAGGAACCGGGGAGCTGTTTTTT	CASSLSGGGTGELFF
.	15	TRBJ1-5	TRBD1	TRBV6-5	TGTGCCAGCAGAGACAGGGGGCAAGTCAATCAGCCCCAGCATTTT	CASRDRGQVNQPQHF
.	15	TRBJ2-3	.	TRBV5-6	TGTGCCAGCAGAGAGGGGGTGCGGGCCACAGATACGCAGTATTTT	CASREGVRATDTQYF
.	18	TRBJ2-1	TRBD2	TRBV7-9	TGTGCCAGCAGCTACTTAGCGGGAGGGCCCCGATCCTACAATGAGCAGTTCTTC	CASSYLAGGPRSYNEQFF
.	14	TRBJ2-1	.	TRBV5-6	TGTGCCAGCATTTTTTCGTACTTACACAATGAGCAGTTCTTC	CASIFSYLHNEQFF
.	15	TRBJ1-5	TRBD1	TRBV28	TGTGCCAGCAGTGCGAGGGACAGCGCGGGGCAGCCCCAGCATTTT	CASSARDSAGQPQHF
.	13	TRBJ1-2	TRBD1	TRBV6-1	TGTGCCAGCAGCGCCGGGACAGGGGGTGGCTACACCTTC	CASSAGTGGGYTF
.	14	TRBJ2-2	.	TRBV6-5	TGTGCCAGCAGTCAGACCAGACTAGGCGGGGAGCTGTTTTTT	CASSQTRLGGELFF
few	14	TRBJ1-2	.	TRBV10-3	TGTGCCATCAGTGACACAGGACAGTTCTATGGCTACACCTTC	CAISDTGQFYGYTF
.	16	TRBJ2-2	TRBD1	TRBV25-1	TGTGCCAGCAGTGAATCCGGGACAGGGAGGTCCGGGGAGCTGTTTTTT	CASSESGTGRSGELFF
.	14	TRBJ2-5	.	TRBV18	TGTGCCAGCTCACCATCGCAAGCCCGAGAGACCCAGTACTTC	CASSPSQARETQYF
.	13	TRBJ1-2	.	TRBV10-3	TGTGCCATCACCGGTGGTAACTTTTATGGCTACACCTTC	CAITGGNFYGYTF
.	13	TRBJ1-5	.	TRBV3-1/TRBV3-2	TGTGCCAGCAGCCAATCGACGAGGGAGCCCCAGCATTTT	CASSQSTREPQHF
.	13	TRBJ2-5	TRBD2	TRBV3-1/TRBV3-2	TGTGCCAGCGGGACTAGCGGGAGAGAGACCCAGTACTTC	CASGTSGRETQYF
few	18	TRBJ2-3	TRBD2	TRBV4-2	TGTGCCAGCAGCCAAGAAGTTGGTAGCGGGATGATCACAGATACGCAGTATTTT	CASSQEVGSGMITDTQYF
.	13	TRBJ2-3	.	TRBV7-3	TGTGCCTCGAGCGCGGTTAGCACAGATACGCAGTATTTT	CASSAVSTDTQYF
.	14	TRBJ1-6	.	TRBV27	TGTGCCAGCAGTTTAAACGGGGGAATTTCACCCCTCCACTTT	CASSLNGGISPLHF
.	15	TRBJ2-7	TRBD1	TRBV7-6	TGTGCCAGCAGTCCCGGGACAGCGAGCTCCTACGAGCAGTACTTC	CASSPGTASSYEQYF
.	13	TRBJ1-2	TRBD1	TRBV27	TGTGCCAGCAGTTTGGGGACAGGGGGCGTCTACACCTTC	CASSLGTGGVYTF
.	14	TRBJ2-5	.	TRBV24-1	TGTGCCACCAGTGACAGGGGGGATTTTGAGACCCAGTACTTC	CATSDRGDFETQYF
.	14	TRBJ1-1	.	TRBV10-3	TGTGCCATCAGTGGTGGAGACTTGAACACTGAAGCTTTCTTT	CAISGGDLNTEAFF